These 21 T cell receptor beta chains came from one sample sequenced in a study of OX40 agonist ivuxolimab in advanced cancers. Method: immunoSEQ multiplex PCR; TCRdb's copy keeps in-frame clones and lacks some. This sample carries about 40,000 clones, around 84% of them seen once, and the ten largest clones take about 15%. The source was CD4+ or CD8+ T cells sorted from blood, collected in a trial of the OX40 agonist ivuxolimab. The receptors shown here come from an adult with an advanced solid tumor such as melanoma, head and neck, liver or kidney cancer.

The gene calls are TRBV5-6 and TRBJ1-1; the D is unclear. V shed 0 bases and J shed 6 bases, with 3 bases lying between them. The CDR3 is 11 amino acids. Looked up from germline, CDR1 is SGHDT and CDR2 is YYEEEE. Here the CDR3 reads CASSLGAEAFF. The CDR3 bases are TGTGCCAGCAGCTTGGGGGCTGAAGCTTTCTTT.

The rearrangement links TRBV7-8 to TRBJ1-2; D is uncertain. Between the trimmed V and J ends, which lost 0 bases and 8 bases, there was a span of 16 bases. In germline, CDR1 is SGHVS, CDR2 FQNEAQ. The CDR3 totals 15 residues. CDR3 sequence (DNA): TGTGCCAGCAGCTTAGCCCAATTGGAACGGGAAGGCTACACCTTC. This codes for CASSLAQLEREGYTF.

This chain uses TRBV6-6 with TRBJ2-7; D is perhaps TRBD1 or TRBD2 (5 bases each). V was cut by 6 bases and J by 1 base, with 16 bases left in between. The germline gives CDR1 MNHNY, CDR2 SVGAGI (reference sequence). CDR3 length equals 15 residues. As DNA, the CDR3 is TGTGCCAGCAGCTCCCCGGGACCCTCTTCCTACGAGCAGTACTTC. This translates into CASSSPGPSSYEQYF.

This clone was detected only once. The chain employs TRBV4-3 and TRBJ2-7, with 7 bases identical to TRBD2. V was clipped by 3 bases and J by 3 bases; unmatched bases: 5. Germline CDR1 LGHNA, CDR2 YSLEER. The CDR3 is 14 amino acids. The CDR3 here is CASSQAGAVYEQYF. The CDR3, as DNA: TGCGCCAGCAGCCAGGCGGGAGCCGTCTACGAGCAGTACTTC.

The genes are TRBV25-1 and TRBJ1-1; D may be TRBD1 (5 bases). CDR3 length: 14 amino acids. In germline, CDR1 is MGHDK, CDR2 SYGVNS. The V end was cut by 4 bases, the J end by 0 bases, with 9 bases between. This CDR3 is CASSGPGLNTEAFF. The CDR3 coding sequence is TGTGCCAGCAGTGGACCAGGGTTGAACACTGAAGCTTTCTTT.

The chain recombines TRBV9 with TRBJ1-1; unclear D gene. CDR1 is SGDLS, CDR2 YYNGEE, per germline. Trimming stripped 3 bases from V and 4 bases from J, with 16 bases between. CDR3 length: 15 residues. For the CDR3, the DNA is TGTGCCAGCAGCGACCAAGATAGGGCGAGCACTGAAGCTTTCTTT. Amino acids: CASSDQDRASTEAFF.

The CDR3, as DNA: TGTGCCAGCTCACCGGGGCCAGACAGGTTCTCCTACGAGCAGTACTTC. The encoded protein is CASSPGPDRFSYEQYF. V usage is TRBV18 and J usage is TRBJ2-7; possibly TRBD1 for D (6 bases). This CDR3 contains 16 residues. Germline V gene lookup returns CDR1 KGHSH and CDR2 LQKENI. With 3 bases removed from V and 0 bases from J, the gap between germline ends came to 15 bases.

A single count supports this clone. The J gene is TRBJ2-3, the V gene TRBV4-3; D could derive from TRBD1 or TRBD2 (5 bases each). Germline loops: CDR1 LGHNA, CDR2 YSLEER. This CDR3 is 15 amino acids long. V was pared by 4 bases and J by 8 bases, with 19 bases between. In nucleotides, the CDR3 is TGCGCCAGCAGCCCCGGGACCGCCGCCTGGGGTACGCAGTATTTT. Its translation is CASSPGTAAWGTQYF.

The V call is TRBV27, the J call TRBJ2-5, with 10 nucleotides matching TRBD1. Germline assignment: CDR1 MNHEY and CDR2 SMNVEV (reference sequence). With V trimmed by 6 bases and J by 5 bases, 12 bases remained unmatched. CDR3 length equals 16 residues. The chain's CDR3 is CASSTTDRGPRETQYF. CDR3 nucleotides: TGTGCCAGCAGCACTACCGACAGGGGGCCTAGGGAGACCCAGTACTTC.

The chain joins TRBV6-5 to TRBJ1-4; D uncertain. V was pared by 5 bases and J by 7 bases, with 11 bases between. CDR1 is MNHEY, CDR2 SVGAGI, per germline. The CDR3 spans 13 residues. The DNA of the CDR3 is TGTGCCAGCAGTGCCTATCGGGGTGAAAAACTGTTTTTT. Its protein product is CASSAYRGEKLFF.

The CDR3 loop is CASSVEGSSYEQYF. CDR3 coding DNA: TGTGCCAGCAGCGTAGAAGGGAGCTCCTACGAGCAGTACTTC. The V gene is TRBV9, the J gene TRBJ2-7, with a possible D match to TRBD2 (5 bases). CDR3 length: 14 amino acids. CDR1 and CDR2 from the germline V gene are SGDLS and YYNGEE. V was clipped by 0 bases and J by 0 bases, with 7 bases between them.

The rearrangement uses TRBV25-1 and TRBJ1-2, with 8 bases identical to TRBD1. This CDR3 region has 16 residues. Germline V lookup: CDR1 MGHDK, CDR2 SYGVNS. Trimming removed 5 bases from V and 4 bases from J; junction bases left unmatched: 12. In DNA, the CDR3 is TGTGCCAGCAGTTATCAAACCGGGACAGGCACCTATGGCTACACCTTC. The encoded protein is CASSYQTGTGTYGYTF.

V usage is TRBV30 and J usage is TRBJ2-5; D possibly corresponds to TRBD2 (6 bases). CDR1 and CDR2 from the germline V gene are GTSNPN and SVGIG (reference sequence). V lost 7 bases and J lost 5, with 17 bases in between. The CDR3 sequence is 13 residues long. The CDR3 sequence: CASAEGHLETQYF. CDR3 bases: TGTGCCTCGGCGGAGGGCCATTTGGAGACCCAGTACTTC. Using reference TRBV30 and TRBJ2-5 for the parts outside the CDR3, the full variable domain is SQTIHQWPATLVQPVGSPLSLECTVEGTSNPNLYWYRQAAGRGLQLLFYSVGIGQISSEVPQNLSASRPQDRQFILSSKKLLLSDSGFYLCASAEGHLETQYFGPGTRLLVL.

The rearrangement uses TRBV14 and TRBJ1-1; the match to TRBD1 covers 9 bases. Looked up from germline, CDR1 is SGHDN and CDR2 is FVKESK. The V gene end was trimmed by 5 bases and the J gene end by 5 bases; junction bases not matched to a gene: 12. The length of the CDR3 is 16 residues. This CDR3 is CASSDRDRALRTEAFF. For the CDR3, the DNA is TGTGCCAGCAGCGACCGGGACAGGGCCCTAAGAACTGAAGCTTTCTTT.

The genes are TRBV19 and TRBJ1-2, with D perhaps matching TRBD1 (5 bases). Trimming left V 4 bases short and J 13 bases short, with 19 bases between. Germline CDR1 reads LNHDA; CDR2 reads SQIVND (reference sequence). This CDR3 spans 13 amino acids. DNA for the CDR3: TGTGCCAGTAGTACGGCGGGACCCTGGGTGTCCACCTTC. Protein: CASSTAGPWVSTF.

In this sample, this clone turned up once. This chain uses TRBV4-3 with TRBJ2-7, with D unresolved. The CDR3 runs to 13 residues. Germline V gene sequence: CDR1 LGHNA, CDR2 YSLEER. V dropped 1 base and J dropped 3 bases, with 7 bases sitting between them. The CDR3 DNA sequence: TGCGCCAGCAGCCAAGTACCGGGCTACGAGCAGTACTTC. Protein: CASSQVPGYEQYF.

The CDR3 loop is CASSEQSGTFSYNEQFF. Here the CDR3 DNA reads TGTGCCAGCAGCGAGCAAAGCGGGACGTTCTCCTACAATGAGCAGTTCTTC. This rearrangement joins TRBV9 to TRBJ2-1, with 7 positions matching TRBD2. Germline lookup yields CDR1 SGDLS and CDR2 YYNGEE. J was trimmed by 0 bases and V by 3 bases; bases with no gene match: 9. The CDR3 totals 17 residues.

This clone was counted once. The chain is built from TRBV19 and TRBJ1-2; possibly TRBD1 for D (5 bases). V lost 3 bases and J 8 bases, leaving 19 bases between the germline ends. CDR1 LNHDA and CDR2 SQIVND come from the germline V gene (reference sequence). This CDR3 spans 15 amino acids. CDR3 residues: CASSIGAFIRTGYTF. In nucleotides, the CDR3 is TGTGCCAGTAGTATTGGGGCATTCATAAGAACGGGCTACACCTTC.

This chain connects TRBV10-3 to TRBJ2-5; 8 bases align to TRBD1. The J call may be incorrect, as the DNA end agrees better with TRBJ2-7. This CDR3 contains 17 residues. In germline, CDR1 is ENHRY, CDR2 SYGVKD. In nucleotides, the CDR3 is TGTGCCATCAGTGACCTCAATACGGGACAGGTAGCCTACGAGCAGTACTTC. Translated: CAISDLNTGQVAYEQYF.

The gene calls are TRBV5-1 and TRBJ2-1, with D unresolved. Germline V gene lookup returns CDR1 SGHRS and CDR2 YFSETQ. This CDR3 region has 15 residues. The V end lost 1 base, the J end lost 0 bases, and 8 bases lay between the germline ends. CDR3 region: CASSLISSSYNEQFF. CDR3 sequence (DNA): TGCGCCAGCAGCTTGATATCGAGCTCCTACAATGAGCAGTTCTTC.

The chain has TRBV2 and TRBJ2-3, with no clear D. The CDR3 is 16 amino acids. Germline assignment: CDR1 SNHLY and CDR2 FYNNEI. V lost 5 bases to trimming and J lost 0 bases, with 15 bases between them. DNA for the CDR3: TGTGCCAGCAGTCCCCTGCGGAACCCTAGCACAGATACGCAGTATTTT. Translating it yields CASSPLRNPSTDTQYF.